This TCR beta chain was captured by sequencing in a study of naive and memory T cell subsets. Overall study results and limits: Naive repertoires, especially CD8, held a few larger clonotypes, possibly memory cells re-expressing CD45RA. TCR counts from RNA may reflect activation-linked expression changes.

Separate alpha and beta amplification began at the second PCR step. The beta constant-region primer was an equimolar mix of two oligonucleotides covering TRBC1 and TRBC2. The ligated cDNA underwent four PCR rounds using SP2 and nested alpha and beta constant-region primers. An oligonucleotide with the SP2 primer and a 12-nucleotide UMI was ligated to the cDNA 3' end. TCRdb re-called the UMI-ligation and nested PCR reads through MiXCR, storing one row per CDR3 protein. The data hold over 130,000 distinct CDR3 sequences, with around 21% observed a single time. Note on this clonotype: Its target is not known.

Sequencing was carried out using naive CD8+ T cells from blood. The TCR sequence derives from a human donor in good health.

The CDR3 coding sequence is TGTGCCAGCAGTTTGGGACAGCCGATTGAAGCTTTCTTT. It specifies CASSLGQPIEAFF. The V gene is TRBV6-2 or TRBV6-3, the J gene TRBJ1-1; TRBD1 aligns across 7 bases. This CDR3 comprises 13 residues. V shed 4 bases and J 7 bases; nucleotides not matched to a gene: 6. Germline CDR1 is MNHEY and CDR2 is SVGEGT.